This TCR beta chain was sequenced in a study of naive and memory T cell subsets. Study-level findings and limits: Each distinct alpha or beta sequence counts as one clonotype. Expression changes during T cell differentiation may affect RNA-based TCR counts.

The beta constant-region primer was an equimolar mix of two oligonucleotides covering TRBC1 and TRBC2. Each CDR3 protein is one row after TCRdb ran MiXCR on the UMI-ligation and nested PCR reads. The sample carries under 150,000 distinct CDR3 sequences, about 15% recorded once. Germline CDR1 reads SGHDT; CDR2 reads YYEEEE. The CDR3 sequence is 14 residues long. The V end was cut by 3 bases, the J end by 14 bases, with 21 bases between. Separate alpha and beta amplification began at the second PCR step. This clonotype has only a few counts. Antigen unknown. This sequence joins TRBV5-6 and TRBJ2-1; D may match TRBD1 or TRBD2 (5 bases each). Sequenced material: naive CD4+ T cells from blood. This clonotype was obtained from a human donor in good health. CDR3 sequence reads: CASSSTPLGTPEFF. The CDR3 coding sequence is TGTGCCAGCAGCTCCACCCCCCTGGGGACCCCGGAGTTCTTC.